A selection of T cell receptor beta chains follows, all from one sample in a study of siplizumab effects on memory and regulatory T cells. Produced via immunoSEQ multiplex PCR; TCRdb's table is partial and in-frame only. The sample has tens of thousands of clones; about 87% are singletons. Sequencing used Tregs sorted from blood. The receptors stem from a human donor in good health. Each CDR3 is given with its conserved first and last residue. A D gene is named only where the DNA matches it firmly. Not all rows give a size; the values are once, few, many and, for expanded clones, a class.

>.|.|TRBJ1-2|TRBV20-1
CSARQNYGYTF
TGCAGTGCTCGGCAGAACTATGGCTACACCTTC
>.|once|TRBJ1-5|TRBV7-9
CASSPTDRKGNQPQHF
TGTGCCAGCAGCCCTACAGACAGAAAGGGCAATCAGCCCCAGCATTTT
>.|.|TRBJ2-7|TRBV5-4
CASSLSVGGGSYEQYF
TGTGCCAGCAGCTTGTCGGTCGGAGGGGGGTCCTACGAGCAGTACTTC
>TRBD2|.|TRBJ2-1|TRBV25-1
CASSDRTSGGFNEQFF
TGTGCCAGCAGTGACCGGACTAGCGGGGGGTTTAATGAGCAGTTCTTC
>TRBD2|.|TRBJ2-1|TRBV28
CASSLKTRDFLAGTWNEQFF
TGTGCCAGCAGTCTCAAGACCCGAGACTTCCTAGCGGGGACCTGGAATGAGCAGTTCTTC
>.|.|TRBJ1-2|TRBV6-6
CASSYSPAANYGYTF
TGTGCCAGCAGTTACTCCCCGGCAGCCAACTATGGCTACACCTTC
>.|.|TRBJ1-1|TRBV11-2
CASSRGGLGTEAFF
TGTGCCAGCAGCCGAGGGGGTCTCGGCACTGAAGCTTTCTTT
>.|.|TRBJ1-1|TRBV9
CASSVALGLSDTEAFF
TGTGCCAGCAGCGTAGCTCTAGGGCTCTCGGACACTGAAGCTTTCTTT
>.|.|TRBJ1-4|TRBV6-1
CASSETGTAGNEKLFF
TGTGCCAGCAGTGAAACCGGGACTGCCGGTAATGAAAAACTGTTTTTT
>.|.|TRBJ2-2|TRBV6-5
CASSYLGYTGELFF
TGTGCCAGCAGTTACTTAGGCTACACCGGGGAGCTGTTTTTT
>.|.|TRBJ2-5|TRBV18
CASSPGGETQYF
TGTGCCAGCTCACCAGGAGGAGAGACCCAGTACTTC
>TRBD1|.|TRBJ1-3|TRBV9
CASSPMDRGGGNTIYF
TGTGCCAGCAGCCCCATGGACAGGGGTGGTGGAAACACCATATATTTT
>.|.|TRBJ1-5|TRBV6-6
CASTPAKAFNQPQHF
TGTGCCAGCACGCCAGCCAAAGCATTTAATCAGCCCCAGCATTTT
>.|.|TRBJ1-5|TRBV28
CASSLENNQPQHF
TGTGCCAGCAGCCTGGAGAACAATCAGCCCCAGCATTTT
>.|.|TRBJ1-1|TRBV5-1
CASSLVPEMNTEAFF
TGCGCCAGCAGCTTGGTACCAGAGATGAACACTGAAGCTTTCTTT
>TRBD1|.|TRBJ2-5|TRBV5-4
CASSWGLGQGAPPTQYF
TGTGCCAGCAGCTGGGGGTTGGGACAGGGGGCCCCACCGACCCAGTACTTC
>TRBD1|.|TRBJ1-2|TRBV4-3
CASSQRTGDNYGYTF
TGCGCCAGCAGCCAGAGGACAGGGGACAACTATGGCTACACCTTC
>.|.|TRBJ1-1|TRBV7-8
CASSLRQGLEAFF
TGTGCCAGCAGCTTGAGGCAGGGTTTGGAAGCTTTCTTT
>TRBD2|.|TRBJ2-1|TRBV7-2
CASSLQRGVNEQFF
TGTGCCAGCAGCTTACAGCGGGGGGTGAATGAGCAGTTCTTC
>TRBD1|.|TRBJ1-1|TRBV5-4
CASSNPRTGTGGTEAFF
TGTGCCAGCAGCAACCCCAGGACAGGGACCGGTGGCACTGAAGCTTTCTTT
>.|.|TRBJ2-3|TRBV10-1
CASSESSETQYF
TGCGCCAGCAGTGAGTCGTCCGAGACGCAGTATTTT
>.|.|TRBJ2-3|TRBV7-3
CASSLGSTDTQYF
TGTGCCAGCAGCTTAGGGAGCACAGATACGCAGTATTTT
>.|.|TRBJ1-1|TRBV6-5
CASSYTSTGWKTEAFF
TGTGCCAGCAGTTACACATCGACAGGCTGGAAGACTGAAGCTTTCTTT
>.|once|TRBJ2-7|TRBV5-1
CASSLEVSLHEQYF
TGCGCCAGCAGCTTGGAGGTTAGCCTGCACGAGCAGTACTTC
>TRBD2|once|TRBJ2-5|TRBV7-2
CASSRGGKKGETQYF
TGTGCCAGCAGCCGGGGGGGGAAGAAGGGCGAGACCCAGTACTTC
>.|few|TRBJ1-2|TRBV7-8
CASSLPGAEGYTF
TGTGCCAGCAGCTTACCGGGGGCGGAAGGCTACACCTTC
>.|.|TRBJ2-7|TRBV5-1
CASSLGQNYEQYF
TGCGCCAGCAGCTTGGGACAGAACTACGAGCAGTACTTC
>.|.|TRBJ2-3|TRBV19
CASSIGRTDTQYF
TGTGCCAGTAGTATAGGGCGCACAGATACGCAGTATTTT
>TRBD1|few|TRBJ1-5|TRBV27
CASSELDRGMNQPQHF
TGTGCCAGCAGTGAGTTGGACAGGGGGATGAATCAGCCCCAGCATTTT
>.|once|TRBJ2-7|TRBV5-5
CASSQEGREAYEQYF
TGTGCCAGCAGCCAAGAGGGTAGGGAGGCCTACGAGCAGTACTTC
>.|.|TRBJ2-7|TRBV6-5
CASSLGGGEQYF
TGTGCCAGCAGTTTAGGGGGAGGTGAGCAGTACTTC
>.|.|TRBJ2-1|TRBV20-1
CSAHHRNEQFF
TGCAGTGCCCACCATAGAAACGAGCAGTTCTTC
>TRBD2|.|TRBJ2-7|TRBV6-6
CASGPGGREQYF
TGTGCCAGCGGGCCGGGGGGGCGCGAGCAGTACTTC
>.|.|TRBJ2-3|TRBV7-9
CASSLILHTDTQYF
TGTGCCAGCAGCTTAATTTTACACACAGATACGCAGTATTTT
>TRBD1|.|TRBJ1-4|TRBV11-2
CASSFGTDEKLFF
TGTGCCAGCAGCTTTGGGACAGATGAAAAACTGTTTTTT
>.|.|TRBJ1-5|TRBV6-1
CASNLSNQPQHF
TGTGCCAGCAACTTAAGCAATCAGCCCCAGCATTTT
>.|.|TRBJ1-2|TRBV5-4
CASSLAVGVPNYGYTF
TGTGCCAGCAGCTTGGCGGTGGGCGTCCCTAACTATGGCTACACCTTC
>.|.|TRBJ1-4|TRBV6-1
CASSQGTTNEKLFF
TGTGCCAGCAGTCAGGGGACAACTAATGAAAAACTGTTTTTT
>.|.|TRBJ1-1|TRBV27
CASSLGGKAEAFF
TGTGCCAGCAGTTTAGGGGGTAAGGCTGAAGCTTTCTTT
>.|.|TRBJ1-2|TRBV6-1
CASSGGGSYTF
TGTGCCAGCAGTGGGGGGGGGAGCTACACCTTC
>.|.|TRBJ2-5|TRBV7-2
CASRKVSVGANLVGETQYF
TGTGCCAGCAGGAAGGTATCGGTAGGGGCCAACCTCGTTGGAGAGACCCAGTACTTC
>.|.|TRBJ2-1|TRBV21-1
CASSTTTAGGNEQFF
TGTGCCAGCAGCACGACCACGGCGGGGGGCAATGAGCAGTTCTTC
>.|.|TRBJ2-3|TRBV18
CASSPPPGRTDTQYF
TGTGCCAGCTCACCACCGCCGGGACGCACGGATACGCAGTATTTT
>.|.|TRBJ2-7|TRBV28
CASSFPQGPTYEQYF
TGTGCCAGCAGTTTTCCCCAGGGTCCAACCTACGAGCAGTACTTC
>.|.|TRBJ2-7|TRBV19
CASSPKQGYEQYF
TGTGCCAGTAGTCCAAAACAGGGCTACGAGCAGTACTTC
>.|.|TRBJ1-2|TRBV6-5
CASKERFGYTF
TGTGCCAGCAAAGAGCGATTTGGCTACACCTTC
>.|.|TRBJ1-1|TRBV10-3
CAISVTGEDTEAFF
TGTGCCATCAGTGTAACAGGAGAGGACACTGAAGCTTTCTTT
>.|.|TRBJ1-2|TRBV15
CATSRDLGLLYGYTF
TGTGCCACCAGCAGAGATCTGGGCCTACTATATGGCTACACCTTC
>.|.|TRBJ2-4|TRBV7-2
CASSLAGQEYIQYF
TGTGCCAGCAGCTTAGCAGGGCAAGAGTACATTCAGTACTTC
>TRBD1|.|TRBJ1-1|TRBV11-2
CASSRDRATEAFF
TGTGCCAGCAGCCGGGACAGGGCCACTGAAGCTTTCTTT
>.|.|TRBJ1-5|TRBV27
CASSPGTRGNQPQHF
TGTGCCAGCAGTCCGGGGACCAGGGGTAATCAGCCCCAGCATTTT
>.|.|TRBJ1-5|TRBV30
CAWSEGGNQPQHF
TGTGCCTGGAGTGAAGGGGGCAATCAGCCCCAGCATTTT
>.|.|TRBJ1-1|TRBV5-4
CASSLTGNTEAFF
TGTGCCAGCAGCTTAACAGGGAACACTGAAGCTTTCTTT
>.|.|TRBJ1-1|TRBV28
CASSGSMNTEAFF
TGTGCCAGCAGCGGGAGCATGAACACTGAAGCTTTCTTT
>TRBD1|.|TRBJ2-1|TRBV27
CASQTGGSYNEQFF
TGTGCCAGCCAGACAGGGGGGAGCTACAATGAGCAGTTCTTC
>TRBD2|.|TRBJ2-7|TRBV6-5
CASSYSYRGGPHEQYF
TGTGCCAGCAGTTACTCTTATCGGGGGGGCCCCCACGAGCAGTACTTC
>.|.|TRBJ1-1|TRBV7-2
CASSSQGNTEAFF
TGTGCCAGCAGCTCACAGGGGAACACTGAAGCTTTCTTT
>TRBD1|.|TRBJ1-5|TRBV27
CASSQTGVGFYQPQHF
TGTGCCAGCAGTCAGACAGGGGTTGGTTTTTATCAGCCCCAGCATTTT
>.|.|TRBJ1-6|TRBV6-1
CASQPGTYNSPLHF
TGTGCCAGCCAACCGGGGACGTATAATTCACCCCTCCACTTT